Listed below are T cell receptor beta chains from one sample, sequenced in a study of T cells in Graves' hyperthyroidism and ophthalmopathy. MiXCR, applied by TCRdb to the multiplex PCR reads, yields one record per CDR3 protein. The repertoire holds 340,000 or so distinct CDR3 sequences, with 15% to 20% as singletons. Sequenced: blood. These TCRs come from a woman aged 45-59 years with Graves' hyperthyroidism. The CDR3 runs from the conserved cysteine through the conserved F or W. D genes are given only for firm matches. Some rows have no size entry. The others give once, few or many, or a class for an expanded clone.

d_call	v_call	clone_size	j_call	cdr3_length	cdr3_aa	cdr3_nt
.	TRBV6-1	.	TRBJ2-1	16	CASSPPRRPGGSEQFF	TGTGCCAGCAGCCCACCACGCCGCCCGGGCGGTAGTGAGCAGTTCTTC
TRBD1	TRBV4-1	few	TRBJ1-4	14	CASSRTGGSEKLFF	TGCGCCAGCAGCCGAACAGGGGGTAGCGAAAAACTGTTTTTT
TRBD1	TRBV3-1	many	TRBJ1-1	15	CASSLGQGRGTEAFF	TGTGCCAGCAGCCTCGGACAGGGCAGGGGCACTGAAGCTTTCTTT
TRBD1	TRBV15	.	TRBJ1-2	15	CATSSENRGDYGYTF	TGTGCCACCAGCAGTGAAAACAGGGGGGACTATGGCTACACCTTC
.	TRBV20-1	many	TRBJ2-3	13	CSATEISTDTQYF	TGCAGTGCTACAGAAATCAGCACAGATACGCAGTATTTT
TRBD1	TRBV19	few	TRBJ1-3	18	CASSTSTGTGLSGNTIYF	TGTGCCAGTAGTACCTCTACCGGGACAGGCCTCTCTGGAAACACCATATATTTT
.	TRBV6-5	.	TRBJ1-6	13	CASSYDNNSPLHF	TGTGCCAGCAGTTACGACAATAATTCACCCCTCCACTTT
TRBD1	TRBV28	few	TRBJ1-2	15	CASSPRQGRLDGYTF	TGTGCCAGCAGTCCTCGACAGGGAAGGTTGGATGGCTACACCTTC
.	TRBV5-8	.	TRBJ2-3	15	CASSPAQVLTDTQYF	TGTGCCAGCAGCCCGGCCCAGGTGCTCACAGATACGCAGTATTTT
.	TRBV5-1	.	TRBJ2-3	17	CASSLAISPDGSDTQYF	TGCGCCAGCAGCTTGGCAATTAGCCCCGACGGCTCAGATACGCAGTATTTT
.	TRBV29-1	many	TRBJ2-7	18	CSVEVGPKLEGSSYEQYF	TGCAGCGTTGAAGTTGGCCCCAAACTAGAGGGGAGCTCCTACGAGCAGTACTTC
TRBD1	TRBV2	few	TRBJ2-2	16	CASRLRTGIDTGELFF	TGTGCCAGCAGACTCCGGACAGGGATCGACACCGGGGAGCTGTTTTTT
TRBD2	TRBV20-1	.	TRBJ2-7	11	CSGLADYEQYF	TGCAGTGGTCTAGCGGACTACGAGCAGTACTTC
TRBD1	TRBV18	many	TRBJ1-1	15	CASSPQLGQGGRAFF	TGTGCCAGCTCACCTCAACTGGGGCAGGGGGGTCGAGCTTTCTTT
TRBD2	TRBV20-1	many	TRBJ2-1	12	CSASVREWEQFF	TGCAGTGCTAGTGTGCGGGAGTGGGAGCAGTTCTTC
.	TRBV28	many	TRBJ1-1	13	CASSLQRRGKAFF	TGTGCCAGCAGTTTACAGAGGAGAGGGAAAGCTTTCTTT
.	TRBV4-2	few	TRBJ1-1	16	CASSQEDGTWGTEAFF	TGTGCCAGCAGCCAAGAGGACGGGACCTGGGGCACTGAAGCTTTCTTT
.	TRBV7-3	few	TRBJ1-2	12	CASSFEDYGYTF	TGTGCCAGCAGCTTTGAAGACTATGGCTACACCTTC
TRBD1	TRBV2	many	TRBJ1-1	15	CASGRQGAGDTEAFF	TGTGCCAGCGGCCGACAGGGGGCAGGGGACACTGAAGCTTTCTTT
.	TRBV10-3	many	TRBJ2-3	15	CAISDQAVGTDTQYF	TGTGCCATCAGTGACCAAGCGGTAGGCACAGATACGCAGTATTTT
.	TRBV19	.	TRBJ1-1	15	CASSTHGDLNTEAFF	TGTGCCAGTAGTACCCACGGGGACCTGAACACTGAAGCTTTCTTT
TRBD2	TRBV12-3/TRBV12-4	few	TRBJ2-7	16	CASSLEALTSGYEQYF	TGTGCCAGCAGTTTAGAGGCTCTGACTAGCGGCTACGAGCAGTACTTC
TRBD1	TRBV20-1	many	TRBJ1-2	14	CSAPAPRTGDGYTF	TGCAGTGCTCCCGCCCCCCGGACAGGGGATGGCTACACCTTC
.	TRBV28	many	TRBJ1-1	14	CASSLFRMNTEAFF	TGTGCCAGCAGTTTATTCAGAATGAACACTGAAGCTTTCTTT
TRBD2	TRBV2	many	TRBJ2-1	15	CASSPGGPRFNEQFF	TGTGCCAGCAGCCCGGGGGGGCCAAGGTTTAATGAGCAGTTCTTC
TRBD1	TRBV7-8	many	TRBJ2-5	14	CASTLAGGAETQYF	TGTGCCAGCACCCTAGCAGGGGGCGCGGAGACCCAGTACTTC
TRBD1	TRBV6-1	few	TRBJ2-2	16	CASTPGQGAGTGELFF	TGTGCCAGCACCCCGGGACAGGGGGCGGGCACCGGGGAGCTGTTTTTT
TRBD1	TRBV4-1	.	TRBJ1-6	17	CASSPHSQGQGGSPLHF	TGCGCCAGCAGCCCTCACTCTCAAGGACAGGGAGGCTCACCCCTCCACTTT
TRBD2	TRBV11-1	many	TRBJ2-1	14	CASSLSSGGDEQFF	TGTGCCAGCAGCTTGTCTAGCGGGGGAGATGAGCAGTTCTTC
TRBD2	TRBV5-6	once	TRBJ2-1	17	CASSQVPGLAALNEQFF	TGCGCCAGCAGCCAGGTACCGGGACTAGCGGCCCTCAATGAGCAGTTCTTC
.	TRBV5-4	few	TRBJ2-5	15	CASSSQAGGGETQYF	TGTGCCAGCAGCTCCCAGGCCGGGGGCGGCGAGACCCAGTACTTC
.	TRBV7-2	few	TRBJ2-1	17	CASRDPSGGSSYNEQFF	TGTGCCAGCAGGGACCCTTCCGGGGGTAGCTCCTACAATGAGCAGTTCTTC
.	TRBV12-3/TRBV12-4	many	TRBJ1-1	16	CASSPQGTPMNTEAFF	TGTGCCAGCAGTCCGCAGGGGACACCCATGAACACTGAAGCTTTCTTT
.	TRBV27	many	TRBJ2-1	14	CASSRDRTFNEQFF	TGTGCCAGCAGCCGTGACAGGACCTTCAATGAGCAGTTCTTC
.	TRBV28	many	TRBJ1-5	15	CASSQSGGANQPQHF	TGTGCCAGCAGCCAGTCGGGGGGTGCCAATCAGCCCCAGCATTTT
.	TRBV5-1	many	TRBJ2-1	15	CASSLSRPSYNEQFF	TGCGCCAGCAGCTTGTCCAGGCCGTCCTACAATGAGCAGTTCTTC
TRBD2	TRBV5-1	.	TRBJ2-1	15	CASSSGGAGNNEQFF	TGCGCCAGCAGCTCCGGGGGGGCGGGAAACAATGAGCAGTTCTTC
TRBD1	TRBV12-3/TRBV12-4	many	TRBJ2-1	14	CASSLSDRGDEQFF	TGTGCCAGCAGTTTATCGGACAGGGGTGATGAGCAGTTCTTC
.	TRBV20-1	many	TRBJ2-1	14	CSASEVGGWGEQFF	TGCAGTGCTAGTGAGGTGGGGGGTTGGGGTGAGCAGTTCTTC
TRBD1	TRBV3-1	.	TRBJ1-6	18	CASSQGLGFGTENSPLHF	TGTGCCAGCAGCCAAGGATTAGGATTTGGGACAGAGAATTCACCCCTCCACTTT
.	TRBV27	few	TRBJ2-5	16	CASSQTDSGSQETQYF	TGTGCCAGCAGTCAAACGGACAGCGGATCCCAAGAGACCCAGTACTTC